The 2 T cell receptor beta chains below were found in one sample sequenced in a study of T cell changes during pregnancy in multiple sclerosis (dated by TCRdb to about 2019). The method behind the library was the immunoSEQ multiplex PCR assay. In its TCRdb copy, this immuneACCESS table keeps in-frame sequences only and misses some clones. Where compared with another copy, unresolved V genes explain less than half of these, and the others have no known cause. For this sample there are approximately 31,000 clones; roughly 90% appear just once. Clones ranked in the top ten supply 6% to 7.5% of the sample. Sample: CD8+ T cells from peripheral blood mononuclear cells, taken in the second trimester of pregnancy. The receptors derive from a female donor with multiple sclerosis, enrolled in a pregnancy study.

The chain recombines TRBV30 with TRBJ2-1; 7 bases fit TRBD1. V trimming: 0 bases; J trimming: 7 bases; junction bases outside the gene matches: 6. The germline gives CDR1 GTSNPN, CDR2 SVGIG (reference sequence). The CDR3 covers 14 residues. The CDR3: CAWSVTGAWNEQFF. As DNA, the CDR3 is TGTGCCTGGAGTGTCACAGGGGCTTGGAATGAGCAGTTCTTC.

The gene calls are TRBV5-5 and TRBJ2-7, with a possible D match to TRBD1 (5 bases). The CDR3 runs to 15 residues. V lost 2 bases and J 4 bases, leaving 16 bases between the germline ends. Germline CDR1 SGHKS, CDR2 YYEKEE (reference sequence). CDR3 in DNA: TGTGCCAGCAGCTTCGGACAAGGGGTATCATACGAGCAGTACTTC. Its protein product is CASSFGQGVSYEQYF.